This T cell receptor beta chain was found in a study of T cell responses to AZD1222 COVID-19 vaccine. Repertoires were generated with immunoSEQ multiplex PCR, while TCRdb's copy carries only in-frame clones and drops some. Of 60,000 to 85,000 clones in the sample, 88% were seen once. Regarding this clone: As yet, its antigen is unknown.

CDR3 length: 14 residues. General observations from the study: Unmutated variant regions reportedly attract nearly half of all spike-specific TCRs.

The TCR sequence derives from an adult who received the MenACWY meningococcal vaccine as a control. V usage is TRBV21-1 and J usage is TRBJ1-4; TRBD1, the table's D call, was not compared with the DNA. TRBV21-1 is recorded as a pseudogene. The sequences come from peripheral blood, collected 28 days after the second dose of the MenACWY control vaccine. The CDR3, as DNA: TGTGCCAGCAGCATGGGACAACCTGATGAAAAACTGTTTTTT. It codes for CASSMGQPDEKLFF.